The TCR beta chain described here comes from a study of T cell responses to AZD1222 COVID-19 vaccine. Broader study findings: Spike as a whole was targeted by vaccine-associated CD4 TCRs, dominant at 160-218 and 743-854. Two doses of AZD1222 preceded a rise in Spike-specific TCR breadth and depth. Clonal diversity was possibly underestimated, and the donors were mostly white British, with more females.

For this clone: Its specificity is not known.

Sequenced by immunoSEQ multiplex PCR; TCRdb stores in-frame clones only, minus some. The sample lists about 180,000 clones, about 91% occurring once. Trimming pared 9 bases from V and 5 bases from J, leaving 10 bases between. This CDR3 has 11 amino acids. CDR1 and CDR2 from the germline V gene are LNHDA and SQIVND (reference sequence). The specimen comprised peripheral blood, sampled on day 0 of AZD1222 vaccination. This TCR was sampled from an adult in good health. V gene TRBV19 combines with J gene TRBJ1-1; unclear D gene. The CDR3 bases are TGTGCCAGCGGCAGGTGGACTGAAGCTTTCTTT. Its translation: CASGRWTEAFF.